These T cell receptor beta chains were read from a single sample in a study of cytomegalovirus exposure and HLA in healthy donors. Using immunoSEQ multiplex PCR, the repertoire was profiled, and TCRdb retains in-frame clones only, with some absent. This table has roughly 180,000 clones, 84% appearing once. Sequencing was carried out using PBMCs. The receptors come from a man aged 25-40 years in good health and CMV-seronegative. The CDR3 runs from the conserved cysteine through the conserved F or W. Each record gives: V gene, J gene, D gene, clone size, CDR3 DNA, CDR3 protein. D genes are given only for firm matches. Part of the rows lack a size; the others show once, few, many or a class for expanded clones.

>TRBV6-4|TRBJ1-1|NA|NA
TGTGCCAGCCCGGTTAGGGAGGGACCCAACACTGAAGCTTTCTTT
CASPVREGPNTEAFF
>TRBV19|TRBJ1-1|NA|NA
TGTGCCAGTACCCGAGAAACCATGAACACTGAAGCTTTCTTT
CASTRETMNTEAFF
>TRBV6-1|TRBJ1-5|NA|few
TGTGCCAGCAGTGACAGTCAGCCCCAGCATTTT
CASSDSQPQHF
>TRBV7-2|TRBJ2-5|NA|NA
TGTGCCAGCAGCTTAGAGGCAGGTCAAGAGACCCAGTACTTC
CASSLEAGQETQYF
>TRBV28|TRBJ1-4|NA|NA
TGTGCCAGCAGTTTTAGGGGGATGGGTAATGAAAAACTGTTTTTT
CASSFRGMGNEKLFF
>TRBV18|TRBJ1-5|TRBD1|NA
TGTGCCAGCTCACAATCCGGGACAGCAAATCAGCCCCAGCATTTT
CASSQSGTANQPQHF
>TRBV18|TRBJ2-1|TRBD2|NA
TGTGCCAGCTCACCACCGGGGGGGACGGAAAATGAGCAGTTCTTC
CASSPPGGTENEQFF
>TRBV5-1|TRBJ2-3|NA|NA
TGCGCCAGCAGCCTGCGAGATACGCAGTATTTT
CASSLRDTQYF
>TRBV19|TRBJ2-1|TRBD2|NA
TGTGCCAGTACCCTCGGGGGGGAACTCGAGCAGTTCTTC
CASTLGGELEQFF
>TRBV7-8|TRBJ2-2|NA|NA
TGTGCCAGCAGCTCAGGGCGGGAATGGCTCACCGGGGAGCTGTTTTTT
CASSSGREWLTGELFF
>TRBV4-3|TRBJ1-2|TRBD1|NA
TGCGCCAGCAGCCAAGTTGACCGGGACAGCGGAGGCTACACCTTC
CASSQVDRDSGGYTF
>TRBV28|TRBJ2-7|TRBD1|NA
TGTGCCAGCGGGGACAGGGTAACGAACGAGCAGTACTTC
CASGDRVTNEQYF
>TRBV7-2|TRBJ2-7|NA|NA
TGTGCCAGCAGCCACGGGATAGACTACGAGCAGTACTTC
CASSHGIDYEQYF
>TRBV7-9|TRBJ1-2|NA|NA
TGTGCCAGCAGCTTAGGCGACAGGATTTGGGGTGGCTACACCTTC
CASSLGDRIWGGYTF
>TRBV28|TRBJ1-2|NA|NA
TGTGCCAGCAGGGGTCAGGGCCTTCTGAACTATGGCTACACCTTC
CASRGQGLLNYGYTF
>TRBV7-7|TRBJ2-1|TRBD1|few
TGTGCTAGCAGCCAAGGACAGGGGGCTGAGCAGTTCTTC
CASSQGQGAEQFF
>TRBV2|TRBJ2-3|TRBD2|NA
TGTGCCAGCAGGCCGGGGGGGCCTGCAGATACGCAGTATTTT
CASRPGGPADTQYF
>TRBV6-5|TRBJ2-4|TRBD2|few
TGTGCCACAGGGGTGACGGGAGGGCCACACATTCAGTACTTC
CATGVTGGPHIQYF
>TRBV10-2|TRBJ1-4|NA|NA
TGCGCCAGCAGAGGTGGGGGGTGGGAAGAAAAACTGTTTTTT
CASRGGGWEEKLFF
>TRBV5-1|TRBJ2-7|TRBD1|NA
TGCGCCAGCAGCCGCCCCGGGACAGGGGGCGACGAGCAGTACTTC
CASSRPGTGGDEQYF
>TRBV11-3|TRBJ2-7|NA|few
TGTGCCAGCAGCTCCAGGGACACCCCCTACGAGCAGTACTTC
CASSSRDTPYEQYF
>TRBV7-2|TRBJ1-2|TRBD1|NA
TGTGCCAGCAGCTCATCACAGGGGGGCTACACCTTC
CASSSSQGGYTF
>TRBV7-2|TRBJ1-6|NA|NA
TGTGCCAGCAGCCAACAAACGATTAGGAGCTCACCCCTCCACTTT
CASSQQTIRSSPLHF
>TRBV7-7|TRBJ2-7|TRBD2|NA
TGTGCCAGCAGCTCCTACGGTGGACTAGCGGGATCCCGAAGAATTTACGAGCAGTACTTC
CASSSYGGLAGSRRIYEQYF
>TRBV6-1|TRBJ2-4|TRBD1|NA
TGTGCCAGCAGGGGGCCCGGGACAGGGGGCTCCATTCAGTACTTC
CASRGPGTGGSIQYF
>TRBV27|TRBJ2-2|TRBD1|NA
TGTGCCAGCAGTTTAAATGCCGGGACAGGGAACACCGGGGAGCTGTTTTTT
CASSLNAGTGNTGELFF
>TRBV5-6|TRBJ1-1|NA|NA
TGTGCCAGCAGCTCACAAAGGACTGCTGGGACTGAAGCTTTCTTT
CASSSQRTAGTEAFF
>TRBV6-1|TRBJ2-7|NA|NA
TGTGCCAGCAGTGAAGCGCGCCAGGGTGTTGGCGAGCAGTACTTC
CASSEARQGVGEQYF
>TRBV30|TRBJ1-6|NA|NA
TGTGCCTGGAGTGTACGTCGGGGAGGGTCACCCCTCCACTTT
CAWSVRRGGSPLHF
>TRBV9|TRBJ2-7|NA|NA
TGTGCCAGCAGCGCGAGGGCCTACGAGCAGTACTTC
CASSARAYEQYF